The next 8 T cell receptor beta chains were all read from a single sample in a study of T cell repertoires in cytomegalovirus infection. Their specific antigens are unknown. Via MiXCR, TCRdb re-called the reads, giving one row per CDR3 protein. The data contain hundreds of thousands of distinct CDR3 sequences, around a third of them seen just once; the ten biggest clones take up 18%. The sample in question was cultured PBMCs, obtained from culture after CMV antigen stimulation. The receptors derive from a human donor in good health (CMV status not recorded). Some clones in this sample may be carry-over from other donors' samples.

The V call is TRBV2, the J call TRBJ1-2; D possibly corresponds to TRBD1 (5 bases). The CDR3 consists of 14 residues. Germline CDR1 is SNHLY and CDR2 is FYNNEI. Deletions cut 4 bases from V and 7 bases from J, with 16 bases between. The DNA for the CDR3 is TGTGCCAGCAGTGGCGAGGGGACGAGCACTGGCTACACCTTC. This sequence encodes CASSGEGTSTGYTF.

This clonotype turned up a few times. The V gene is TRBV19, the J gene TRBJ1-2, with TRBD1 as a possible D gene (5 bases). Between the trimmed V and J ends, which lost 6 bases and 4 bases, there was a span of 30 bases. CDR1 is LNHDA, CDR2 SQIVND, per germline (reference sequence). The CDR3 contains 19 residues. CDR3 in DNA: TGTGCCAGTAGGCCCAGTCCCTTCGATGGGGGGGAAGGAGGCTATGGCTACACCTTC. Protein sequence: CASRPSPFDGGEGGYGYTF.

V and J are TRBV12-3 or TRBV12-4 and TRBJ1-6; D is unclear. Trimming removed 6 bases from V and 7 bases from J, with 10 bases in between. The CDR3 is 13 amino acids. This CDR3 reads CASRRGLNSPLHF. The CDR3, as DNA: TGTGCCAGCAGACGGGGTCTGAATTCACCCCTCCACTTT.

This clonotype was recorded at least ten times. This chain joins TRBV7-2 and TRBJ2-1; D is unresolved. Germline-derived CDR1 and CDR2 are SGHTA and FQGNSA. The CDR3 totals 11 residues. Trimming pared 3 bases from V and 7 bases from J, leaving 4 bases between. The CDR3: CASSFVNEQFF. CDR3 DNA: TGTGCCAGCAGCTTCGTAAATGAGCAGTTCTTC. Based on the CDR3 plus reference TRBV7-2 and TRBJ2-1, the full variable domain is GAGVSQSPSNKVTEKGKDVELRCDPISGHTALYWYRQSLGQGLEFLIYFQGNSAPDKSGLPSDRFSAERTGGSVSTLTIQRTQQEDSAVYLCASSFVNEQFFGPGTRLTVL.

The table lists this clonotype with a few counts. V gene TRBV11-2 combines with J gene TRBJ1-3; D remains unclear. The CDR3 is made up of 17 amino acids. The germline CDR1 and CDR2 sequences are SGHAT and FQNNGV. V shed 5 bases and J shed 0 bases, with 17 bases lying between them. This CDR3 reads CASSRSSFSGSGNTIYF. DNA of the CDR3: TGTGCCAGCAGCCGGAGCTCCTTTTCAGGCTCTGGAAACACCATATATTTT.

This clonotype was counted at least ten times. V gene TRBV12-3 or TRBV12-4 combines with J gene TRBJ2-3; D is unresolved. Trimming shortened V by 5 bases and J by 5 bases, and 8 bases separated the two germline ends. This CDR3 spans 12 amino acids. The CDR3: CASSLRLDTQYF. The CDR3 bases are TGTGCCAGCAGTCTCCGACTAGATACGCAGTATTTT.

In its sample, this clonotype was seen many times. CDR3 sequence: CASSLSGPQETQYF. The CDR3 DNA reads as TGTGCCAGCAGCTTATCGGGGCCCCAAGAGACCCAGTACTTC. The J gene is TRBJ2-5, the V gene TRBV7-2; D assignment may be TRBD1 or TRBD2 (5 bases each). V was trimmed by 2 bases and J by 1 base, leaving 8 bases between them. This CDR3 is built from 14 residues. Germline CDR1 reads SGHTA; CDR2 reads FQGNSA.

J is TRBJ2-5 and V is TRBV2; perhaps TRBD2 as D (5 bases). V shed 3 bases and J shed 5 bases, with 13 bases lying between them. Germline CDR1 reads SNHLY; CDR2 reads FYNNEI. This CDR3 spans 14 amino acids. The CDR3 DNA reads as TGTGCCAGCAGTGAGGACGGGATCGGGGAGACCCAGTACTTC. This sequence encodes CASSEDGIGETQYF.